The rows below give T cell receptor beta chains drawn from one sample of a study of T cell repertoires in cytomegalovirus infection. MiXCR, applied by TCRdb to the reads, yields one record per CDR3 protein. Seen here are approximately 260,000 distinct CDR3 sequences, around 15% observed once, and the top ten hold less than 60%. Sequenced material: CD8+ T cells from PBMCs. These TCRs come from a human donor in good health (CMV status not recorded). Some clones in this sample may be carry-over from other donors' samples. Both conserved end residues are part of each CDR3. The D gene is left open where the match is weak. Some rows mark clone size as missing; the rest say once, few, many or name a class of expanded clone.

d_call j_call v_call clone_size cdr3_aa cdr3_nt
TRBD2 TRBJ2-1 TRBV2 NA CASSEVRLAGDNEQFF TGTGCCAGCAGTGAAGTTCGGCTAGCGGGGGACAATGAGCAGTTCTTC
TRBD1 TRBJ2-3 TRBV5-3 NA CASSLSFFGQATDTQYF TGTGCCAGCAGCTTGAGTTTTTTTGGACAGGCAACAGATACGCAGTATTTT
TRBD2 TRBJ2-3 TRBV28 many CASSSGLATTDTQYF TGTGCCAGCAGTTCCGGACTAGCAACCACAGATACGCAGTATTTT
NA TRBJ1-3 TRBV7-6 NA CASSQSLSGNTIYF TGTGCCAGCAGCCAGAGTCTCTCTGGAAACACCATATATTTT
TRBD1 TRBJ2-2 TRBV29-1 few CSVSGTGRDTGELFF TGCAGCGTTTCCGGGACAGGGCGGGACACCGGGGAGCTGTTTTTT
NA TRBJ1-2 TRBV7-6 few CASSLLPGDSDRSNYGYTF TGTGCCAGCAGCTTATTACCTGGGGATAGTGACAGGTCTAACTATGGCTACACCTTC
NA TRBJ1-2 TRBV19 few CASRRREDGYTF TGTGCCAGCCGCCGGAGGGAGGATGGCTACACCTTC
NA TRBJ2-6 TRBV4-1 many CASSQLQGGSGANVLTF TGCGCCAGCAGCCAATTACAGGGAGGCAGTGGGGCCAACGTCCTGACTTTC
NA TRBJ1-2 TRBV20-1 NA CSARDGGDYGYTF TGCAGTGCTAGAGATGGCGGGGACTATGGCTACACCTTC
NA TRBJ1-1 TRBV7-8 few CASSLEPRGPGLNTEAFF TGTGCCAGCAGCTTAGAGCCGCGGGGGCCGGGACTGAACACTGAAGCTTTCTTT
NA TRBJ2-1 TRBV12-3/TRBV12-4 NA CARLLEITQMSEFF TGTGCCAGACTACTAGAAATAACCCAAATGAGTGAGTTCTTC
NA TRBJ2-7 TRBV7-9 NA CASSLLGRDEQYF TGTGCCAGCAGCCTACTTGGCAGGGACGAGCAGTACTTC
NA TRBJ2-7 TRBV5-6 NA CASSLVGQAEQYF TGTGCCAGCAGCTTGGTCGGGCAGGCCGAGCAGTACTTC
NA TRBJ1-1 TRBV28 many CASLNIGTEAFF TGTGCCAGCCTTAATATCGGCACTGAAGCTTTCTTT
NA TRBJ2-5 TRBV5-6 NA CASSLASGMGETQYF TGTGCCAGCAGCTTGGCCTCGGGGATGGGGGAGACCCAGTACTTC
NA TRBJ1-2 TRBV28 many CASRLPSSNGYTF TGTGCCAGCAGGTTGCCCTCTAGCAATGGCTACACCTTC
NA TRBJ1-1 TRBV12-3/TRBV12-4 many CASSLFSMNTEAFF TGTGCCAGCAGTTTATTTTCGATGAACACTGAAGCTTTCTTT
NA TRBJ1-2 TRBV7-2 many CASSPGGGPNYGYTF TGTGCCAGCAGCCCCGGGGGAGGCCCTAACTATGGCTACACCTTC
NA TRBJ2-1 TRBV5-1 once CASSLTAEQFF TGCGCCAGCAGCTTGACAGCTGAGCAGTTCTTC
NA TRBJ2-7 TRBV12-3/TRBV12-4 NA CASSLALGSEQYF TGTGCCAGCAGTTTAGCGCTGGGTTCCGAGCAGTACTTC
NA TRBJ2-1 TRBV4-1 many CASSQDHEQFF TGCGCCAGCAGCCAAGATCATGAGCAGTTCTTC
NA TRBJ2-5 TRBV28 many CASSLPGGAGETQYF TGTGCCAGCAGTCTCCCAGGAGGGGCTGGTGAGACCCAGTACTTC
TRBD1 TRBJ2-2 TRBV11-3 few CASSLWGTENTGELFF TGTGCCAGCAGCTTATGGGGGACAGAGAACACCGGGGAGCTGTTTTTT
NA TRBJ2-3 TRBV3-1 few CASSQDVVVSTDTQYF TGTGCCAGCAGCCAAGATGTTGTGGTGAGCACAGATACGCAGTATTTT
NA TRBJ1-3 TRBV7-8 many CASSFPSGTGDGNTIYF TGTGCCAGCAGCTTTCCGTCGGGGACGGGGGATGGAAACACCATATATTTT
NA TRBJ2-7 TRBV20-1 NA CSANLATGGQFAYEQYF TGCAGTGCTAATCTGGCTACGGGGGGACAGTTCGCCTACGAGCAGTACTTC
TRBD2 TRBJ2-5 TRBV7-6 NA CASSFGTTEARETQYF TGTGCCAGCAGCTTTGGGACTACAGAGGCCCGAGAGACCCAGTACTTC
NA TRBJ2-7 TRBV7-8 many CASSPLIPGGESYEQYF TGTGCCAGCAGCCCGCTAATTCCGGGGGGCGAATCCTACGAGCAGTACTTC
TRBD2 TRBJ2-3 TRBV20-1 few CSAPGPGGFADTQYF TGCAGTGCCCCTGGGCCGGGGGGGTTCGCAGATACGCAGTATTTT
NA TRBJ2-1 TRBV6-2/TRBV6-3 NA CASSQVHGGPLEQFF TGTGCCAGCAGCCAGGTGCACGGGGGGCCTCTTGAGCAGTTCTTC
NA TRBJ2-2 TRBV6-5 many CASSYLRDTGELFF TGTGCCAGCAGTTACCTCAGGGACACCGGGGAGCTGTTTTTT
NA TRBJ2-5 TRBV7-9 many CASSLVQETQYF TGTGCCAGCAGCTTAGTGCAAGAGACCCAGTACTTC
TRBD1 TRBJ2-2 TRBV4-2 many CASSIDRAAGELFF TGTGCCAGCAGTATAGACAGGGCGGCCGGGGAGCTGTTTTTT
NA TRBJ1-4 TRBV5-8 NA CASSRARVVATNEKLFF TGTGCCAGCAGCCGGGCGCGGGTAGTCGCAACTAATGAAAAACTGTTTTTT
TRBD2 TRBJ2-1 TRBV11-2 many CASSKPGLALEQFF TGTGCCAGCAGTAAACCGGGACTAGCCCTTGAGCAGTTCTTC
NA TRBJ2-7 TRBV5-4 few CASSLEATRGYSEQYF TGTGCCAGCAGCTTGGAAGCGACTAGGGGGTATTCCGAGCAGTACTTC
TRBD1 TRBJ2-4 TRBV6-2/TRBV6-3 NA CASSSRQGFLAKNIQYF TGTGCCAGCAGTTCGAGACAGGGGTTTCTAGCCAAAAACATTCAGTACTTC
NA TRBJ2-3 TRBV7-8 many CASSLVWGTVTDTQYF TGTGCCAGCAGCTTAGTATGGGGCACGGTGACAGATACGCAGTATTTT
NA TRBJ2-1 TRBV7-9 many CASSPPAKVYNEQFF TGTGCCAGCAGCCCTCCCGCAAAGGTGTACAATGAGCAGTTCTTC
NA TRBJ2-7 TRBV6-5 few CASSGGVHEQYF TGTGCCAGCAGTGGGGGTGTTCACGAGCAGTACTTC
TRBD2 TRBJ2-5 TRBV6-6 NA CASSTHVAGGMQETQYF TGTGCCAGCAGTACCCATGTAGCGGGGGGGATGCAAGAGACCCAGTACTTC
NA TRBJ2-1 TRBV7-9 many CASNLGDNEQFF TGTGCCAGCAACCTTGGGGACAATGAGCAGTTCTTC
NA TRBJ2-7 TRBV20-1 NA CSARRPQGNPYEQYF TGCAGTGCTAGACGGCCGCAGGGAAACCCCTACGAGCAGTACTTC
NA TRBJ1-1 TRBV20-1 few CSARGPPGDLNTEAFF TGCAGTGCTAGAGGACCCCCGGGAGACCTGAACACTGAAGCTTTCTTT
TRBD1 TRBJ2-1 TRBV6-5 few CASSYFGTGGPQSYNEQFF TGTGCCAGCAGTTACTTCGGGACAGGGGGCCCCCAGTCCTACAATGAGCAGTTCTTC
NA TRBJ2-1 TRBV7-9 NA CASRPLGQGYSPGNEQFF TGTGCCAGCAGGCCCCTAGGGCAGGGTTACTCTCCGGGCAATGAGCAGTTCTTC
NA TRBJ2-5 TRBV20-1 NA CSARGEQGTIETQYF TGCAGTGCTAGAGGCGAACAGGGAACCATAGAGACCCAGTACTTC
TRBD2 TRBJ2-3 TRBV5-1 NA CASSSEGAGGTDTQYF TGCGCCAGCAGCTCCGAGGGAGCGGGGGGCACAGATACGCAGTATTTT
NA TRBJ2-7 TRBV28 NA CASSPRTLTYEQYF TGTGCCAGCAGTCCTCGGACACTAACCTACGAGCAGTACTTC
TRBD2 TRBJ2-2 TRBV6-6 NA CASRSRGVGPSGVTGELFF TGTGCCAGCAGATCCCGAGGAGTGGGCCCTAGCGGGGTCACCGGGGAGCTGTTTTTT
NA TRBJ1-6 TRBV6-6 few CASSYSTGAYNSPLHF TGTGCCAGCAGTTACTCAACAGGAGCCTATAATTCACCCCTCCACTTT
TRBD1 TRBJ2-3 TRBV6-5 NA CASSLPGQPRDTQYF TGTGCCAGCAGTCTCCCGGGACAGCCGAGAGATACGCAGTATTTT